Shown below are 18 T cell receptor beta chains from a single sample sequenced in a study of T cell responses to AZD1222 COVID-19 vaccine. The data were produced by immunoSEQ multiplex PCR, yet TCRdb's version contains in-frame clones alone and is incomplete. Among approximately 120,000 clones listed, about 88% were seen once. The sequencing used peripheral blood, collected on day 0 of AZD1222 vaccination. The receptors originated from an adult in good health.

This chain joins TRBV27 and TRBJ2-3; 7 bases fit TRBD1. V was clipped by 5 bases and J by 5 bases; unmatched bases: 13. The germline V gene has CDR1 MNHEY and CDR2 SMNVEV (reference sequence). There are 16 residues in the CDR3. DNA of the CDR3: TGTGCCAGCAGTCTAATCGACAGGGTGAAGGAAGATACGCAGTATTTT. Amino acid sequence: CASSLIDRVKEDTQYF.

The V gene is TRBV28, the J gene TRBJ2-5; tentative D call: TRBD1 (5 bases). The germline V gene has CDR1 MDHEN and CDR2 SYDVKM. This CDR3 is built from 13 residues. V lost 4 bases and J 4 bases, leaving 10 bases between the germline ends. The DNA for the CDR3 is TGTGCCAGCAGTTGGTCAGGGCGAGAGACCCAGTACTTC. Translating it yields CASSWSGRETQYF.

V and J are TRBV7-2 and TRBJ2-6; D is unresolved. This CDR3 region has 17 residues. The ends were cut back, 4 bases at V and 2 bases at J, with 15 bases in the middle. The V gene's germline CDR1 is SGHTA and CDR2 FQGNSA. CDR3 loop: CASSSVGGPAGANVLTF. CDR3 coding DNA: TGTGCCAGCAGCTCAGTGGGTGGCCCGGCTGGGGCCAACGTCCTGACTTTC.

The genes are TRBV5-1 and TRBJ1-2, with D possibly being TRBD1 (6 bases). Germline CDR1 SGHRS, CDR2 YFSETQ. The CDR3 consists of 15 residues. The V end was cut by 0 bases, the J end by 5 bases, with 14 bases between. CDR3 bases: TGCGCCAGCAGCTTGGAGCCGGGACAAAGTTATGGCTACACCTTC. Translation: CASSLEPGQSYGYTF.

The chain recombines TRBV11-3 with TRBJ2-1; 11 nucleotides match TRBD2. J was trimmed by 9 bases and V by 1 base; bases with no gene match: 5. The V gene's germline CDR1 is SGHNT and CDR2 YENEEA. This CDR3 has 15 amino acids. The CDR3 DNA follows: TGTGCCAGCAGCTTAGGGCTAGCGGGAGGCCCTGAGCAGTTCTTC. Amino acid sequence: CASSLGLAGGPEQFF.

The chain employs TRBV5-1 and TRBJ1-4, with D unresolved. Germline loops: CDR1 SGHRS, CDR2 YFSETQ. V lost 1 base and J 6 bases, leaving 7 bases between the germline ends. The CDR3 is made up of 13 amino acids. The CDR3, as DNA: TGCGCCAGCAGCTTGTTTCTTGATGAAAAACTGTTTTTT. Its translation is CASSLFLDEKLFF.

The chain recombines TRBV5-5 with TRBJ2-7, with TRBD2 matching 11 bases. CDR3 length equals 14 residues. The V gene end was trimmed by 4 bases and the J gene end by 2 bases; junction bases not matched to a gene: 2. CDR1 and CDR2 from the germline V gene are SGHKS and YYEKEE (reference sequence). CDR3 sequence: CASSLTSGTYEQYF. CDR3 DNA sequence: TGTGCCAGCAGCCTGACTAGCGGGACCTACGAGCAGTACTTC.

This clone was seen only a few times. The chain couples TRBV11-3 to TRBJ1-4; D may be TRBD1 (5 bases). Trimming stripped 5 bases from V and 4 bases from J, with 14 bases between. CDR3 length equals 15 residues. Germline-derived CDR1 and CDR2 are SGHNT and YENEEA. The CDR3 region has the DNA TGTGCCAGCAGCGTCGGACGGGACTATAATGAAAAACTGTTTTTT. It specifies CASSVGRDYNEKLFF.

V is TRBV7-2 and J is TRBJ2-3; TRBD2 aligns across 7 bases. This CDR3 contains 16 residues. CDR1 and CDR2 (germline): SGHTA, FQGNSA. The J segment lost 5 bases and the V segment lost 4 bases, leaving 12 bases of the junction unmatched. CDR3: CASSSVAGDPEDTQYF. The CDR3 DNA follows: TGTGCCAGCAGCTCAGTGGCGGGGGATCCGGAAGATACGCAGTATTTT.

V gene TRBV6-1 combines with J gene TRBJ2-1, with D possibly being TRBD1 (5 bases). V dropped 0 bases and J dropped 4 bases, with 10 bases sitting between them. This CDR3 comprises 15 residues. Looked up from germline, CDR1 is MNHNS and CDR2 is SASEGT. As DNA, the CDR3 is TGTGCCAGCAGTGAAGCTGGACAAGTTTACAATGAGCAGTTCTTC. As protein: CASSEAGQVYNEQFF.

The chain employs TRBV18 and TRBJ2-3; 7 bases map to TRBD1. The germline V gene has CDR1 KGHSH and CDR2 LQKENI. The CDR3 loop spans 17 amino acids. The V gene end was trimmed by 2 bases and the J gene end by 2 bases; junction bases not matched to a gene: 10. DNA for the CDR3: TGTGCCAGCTCACCAGGGTTAGGACAGGAACCCACAGATACGCAGTATTTT. Translated: CASSPGLGQEPTDTQYF.

CDR3 nucleotides: TGTGCCAGTGCCGGAGGCGGAACTAATGAAAAACTGTTTTTT. It translates to CASAGGGTNEKLFF. The genes are TRBV19 and TRBJ1-4; D gene unclear. Germline CDR1 and CDR2: LNHDA and SQIVND (reference sequence). The CDR3 extends over 14 amino acids. V lost 8 bases to trimming and J lost 1 base, with 11 bases between them.

The CDR3 region has the DNA TGTGCCAGCAGCCAAGGGCAGGTTGAAGCTTTCTTT. Translated: CASSQGQVEAFF. This rearrangement joins TRBV14 to TRBJ1-1; D gene uncertain. CDR1 and CDR2 from the germline V gene are SGHDN and FVKESK. CDR3 length equals 12 residues. V dropped 1 base and J dropped 7 bases, with 7 bases sitting between them.

The chain joins TRBV28 to TRBJ2-1; 8 bases agree with TRBD2. The CDR3 sequence is 17 residues long. Losses at the gene ends were 3 bases for V and 0 bases for J; bases not matched to a gene: 7. CDR1 is MDHEN and CDR2 is SYDVKM in the germline V gene. CDR3 region: CASSLATGGGSYNEQFF. The CDR3 DNA reads as TGTGCCAGCAGTTTGGCGACGGGAGGGGGCTCCTACAATGAGCAGTTCTTC.

The V call is TRBV28, the J call TRBJ2-1; 9 bases fit TRBD2. Trimming cost V 1 base and J 4 bases; bases outside gene matches: 5. Per germline, CDR1 MDHEN and CDR2 SYDVKM. CDR3 length: 16 amino acids. CDR3 nucleotides: TGTGCCAGCAGTTTATCGGGCGGGAGGGCTTACAATGAGCAGTTCTTC. Translation gives CASSLSGGRAYNEQFF. Looking up the rest from reference TRBV28 and TRBJ2-1 gives the full variable domain: DVKVTQSSRYLVKRTGEKVFLECVQDMDHENMFWYRQDPGLGLRLIYFSYDVKMKEKGDIPEGYSVSREKKERFSLILESASTNQTSMYLCASSLSGGRAYNEQFFGPGTRLTVL.

The chain is built from TRBV24-1 and TRBJ2-5; 10 bases fit TRBD2. Trimming took 5 bases from V and 9 from J; bases not matched to a gene: 11. CDR1 is KGHDR, CDR2 SFDVKD, per germline. CDR3 length: 15 residues. The CDR3 here is CATSGRRSGGAPQYF. The CDR3 DNA reads as TGTGCCACCAGTGGGAGAAGGAGCGGGGGGGCCCCCCAGTACTTC.

J is TRBJ1-1 and V is TRBV29-1, with D unresolved. V lost 5 bases, J lost 2 bases, and 24 bases lay in between. The germline gives CDR1 SQVTM, CDR2 ANQGSEA. The length of the CDR3 is 17 residues. This CDR3 is CSVPWPDTIGLNTEAFF. Written as DNA, the CDR3 is TGCAGCGTTCCTTGGCCCGACACTATAGGGCTTAACACTGAAGCTTTCTTT.

The chain employs TRBV7-8 and TRBJ2-1, with TRBD2 matching over 7 bases. Germline V CDR1 and CDR2: SGHVS, FQNEAQ. V shed 5 bases, J shed 5 bases, and the junction held 15 bases outside the gene matches. The CDR3 is 17 residues long. The CDR3 region has the DNA TGTGCCAGCAGCCCGCCCATCCGCTCGGGAGGAAACAATGAGCAGTTCTTC. This translates into CASSPPIRSGGNNEQFF. Filled out from reference TRBV7-8 and TRBJ2-1, the complete variable domain reads GAGVSQSPRYKVAKRGQDVALRCDPISGHVSLFWYQQALGQGPEFLTYFQNEAQLDKSGLPSDRFFAERPEGSVSTLKIQRTQQEDSAVYLCASSPPIRSGGNNEQFFGPGTRLTVL.